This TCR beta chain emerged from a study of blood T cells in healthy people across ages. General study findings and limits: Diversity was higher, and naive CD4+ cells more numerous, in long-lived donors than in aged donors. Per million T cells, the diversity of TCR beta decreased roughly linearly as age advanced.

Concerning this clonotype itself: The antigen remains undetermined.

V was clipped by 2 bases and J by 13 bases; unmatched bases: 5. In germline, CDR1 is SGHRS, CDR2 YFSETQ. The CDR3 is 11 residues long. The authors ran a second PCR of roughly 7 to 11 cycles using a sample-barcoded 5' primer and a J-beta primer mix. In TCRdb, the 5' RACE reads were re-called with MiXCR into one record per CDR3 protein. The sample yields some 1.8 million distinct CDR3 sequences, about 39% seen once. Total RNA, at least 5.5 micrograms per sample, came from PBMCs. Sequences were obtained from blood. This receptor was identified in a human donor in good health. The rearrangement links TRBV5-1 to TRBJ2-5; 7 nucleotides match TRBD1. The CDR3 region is CASSFTGELYF. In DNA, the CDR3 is TGCGCCAGCAGCTTCACAGGGGAATTGTACTTC.